This T cell receptor beta chain derives from a study of T cell repertoires in cytomegalovirus infection. Across the study: CMV epitopes, recently identified HLA-C-restricted and well-studied HLA-B-restricted, were used. Public TCR beta signatures marked donors with CMV infection and the matching HLA.

TCRdb reprocessed the reads via MiXCR and lists one record per CDR3 protein. The sample contains 680,000 or so distinct CDR3 sequences, about 33% of which appear only once. As regards this clonotype: Its antigen is unidentified. An end of the junction differs from the germline gene, which may be a read error.

General study findings and limits: CMV-specific HLA-C-restricted TCR beta clonotypes dominated the ex vivo response.

The CDR3 runs to 13 residues. Germline CDR1 MNHEY, CDR2 SVGEGT. The genes are TRBV6-2 or TRBV6-3 and TRBJ2-7, with 11 bases that match TRBD2. The sample consisted of cultured PBMCs, taken from culture after CMV antigen stimulation. This clonotype originated in a human donor in good health (CMV status not recorded). Some clones in this sample may be carry-over from other donors' samples. CDR3 sequence: CASSPADSGRVRF. The CDR3 bases are TGTGCCAGCAGCCCGGCTGATAGCGGGAGGGTTCGCTTC.